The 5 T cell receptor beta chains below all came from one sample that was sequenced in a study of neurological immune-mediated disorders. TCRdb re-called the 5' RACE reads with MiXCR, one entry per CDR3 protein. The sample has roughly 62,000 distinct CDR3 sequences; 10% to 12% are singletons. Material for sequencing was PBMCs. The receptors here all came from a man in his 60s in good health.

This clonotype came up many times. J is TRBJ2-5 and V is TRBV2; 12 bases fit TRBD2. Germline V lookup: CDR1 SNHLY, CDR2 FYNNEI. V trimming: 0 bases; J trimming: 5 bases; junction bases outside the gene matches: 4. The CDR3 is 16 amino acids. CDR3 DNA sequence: TGTGCCAGCAGTGAAGCGGCTAGCGGGGGGGGTGAGACCCAGTACTTC. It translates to CASSEAASGGGETQYF.

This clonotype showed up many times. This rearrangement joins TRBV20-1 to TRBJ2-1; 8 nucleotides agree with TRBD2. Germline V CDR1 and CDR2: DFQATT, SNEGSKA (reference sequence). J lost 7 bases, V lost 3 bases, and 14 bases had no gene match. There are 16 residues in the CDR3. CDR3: CSASPTPTGGLNEQFF. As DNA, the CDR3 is TGCAGTGCTAGCCCGACCCCAACGGGGGGGCTAAATGAGCAGTTCTTC.

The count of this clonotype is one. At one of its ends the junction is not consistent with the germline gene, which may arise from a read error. The CDR3 sequence is CASCQVDTGLITEAFF. The CDR3 bases are TGTGCCAGCTGCCAGGTAGACACAGGGTTGATCACTGAAGCTTTCTTT. The rearrangement links TRBV3-1 to TRBJ1-1, with D possibly TRBD1 on 6 matching bases. Germline V gene sequence: CDR1 LGHDT, CDR2 YNNKEL (reference sequence). This CDR3 has 16 amino acids. The full variable domain, with the rest looked up from reference TRBV3-1 and TRBJ1-1, is DTAVSQTPKYLVTQMGNDKSIKCEQNLGHDTMYWYKQDSKKFLKIMFSYNNKELIINETVPNRFSPKSPDKAHLNLHINSLELGDSAVYFCASCQVDTGLITEAFFGQGTRLTVV.

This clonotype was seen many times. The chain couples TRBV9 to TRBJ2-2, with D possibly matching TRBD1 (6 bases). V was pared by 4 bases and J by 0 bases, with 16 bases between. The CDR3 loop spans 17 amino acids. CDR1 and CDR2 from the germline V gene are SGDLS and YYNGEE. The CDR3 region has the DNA TGTGCCAGCAGCCTTCGTTGGGACACCGCGAACACCGGGGAGCTGTTTTTT. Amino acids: CASSLRWDTANTGELFF.

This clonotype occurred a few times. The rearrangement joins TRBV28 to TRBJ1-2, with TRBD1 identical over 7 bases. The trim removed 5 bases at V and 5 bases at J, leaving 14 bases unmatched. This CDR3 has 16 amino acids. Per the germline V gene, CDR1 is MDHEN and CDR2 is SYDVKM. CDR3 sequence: CASSRAHRGLGYGYTF. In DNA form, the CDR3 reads TGTGCCAGCAGTCGAGCCCATAGGGGGCTGGGGTATGGCTACACCTTC.